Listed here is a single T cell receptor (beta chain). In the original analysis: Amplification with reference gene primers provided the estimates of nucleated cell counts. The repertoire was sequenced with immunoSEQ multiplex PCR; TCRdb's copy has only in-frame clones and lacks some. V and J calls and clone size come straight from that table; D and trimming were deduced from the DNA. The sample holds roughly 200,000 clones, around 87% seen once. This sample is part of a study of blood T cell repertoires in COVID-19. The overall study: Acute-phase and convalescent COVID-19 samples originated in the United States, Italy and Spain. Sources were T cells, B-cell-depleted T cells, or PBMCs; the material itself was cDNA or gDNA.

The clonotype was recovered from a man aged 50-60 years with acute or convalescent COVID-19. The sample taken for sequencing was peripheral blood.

In nucleotides, the CDR3 is TGTGCCAGCAGCTTAGGTCGGAGGGGTCAGCCCCAGCATTTT. Its translation: CASSLGRRGQPQHF. The chain combines TRBV7-9 with TRBJ1-5; D is possibly TRBD1 (5 bases). CDR3 length: 14 amino acids. The V end lost 1 base, the J end lost 6 bases, and 10 bases lay between the germline ends. Germline V gives CDR1 SEHNR, CDR2 FQNEAQ (reference sequence).